Given below is one TCR beta chain in context. What antigen it recognizes has not been identified. Per-base quality was not reported, and no clone a single base away is much larger than it. Sequencer: Illumina HiSeq 1500. The raw public data were reprocessed by TCRdb itself: fastp quality trimming at Q25, MiXCR clonotype calling, in-frame beta chains only. Each CDR3 protein gets just one entry, which takes the most common genes and DNA from the rows behind it. This sample lists over 95,000 distinct CDR3 sequences; over 25% were detected once. The ten largest clones capture 41% of the sample. The record originates from a study of T cell repertoires in cytomegalovirus infection (dated by TCRdb to between 2017 and 2020). As for the study more broadly: Alongside well-studied HLA-B-restricted epitopes, the peptide stimulations were aimed at recently identified HLA-C-restricted CMV epitopes, whose presentation resists viral immunomodulation. The HLA type of each donor mattered for the analysis, because public TCR beta signatures pointed to carriage of CMV infection along with the matching HLA type. Study-wide conclusions, independent of this receptor: Cumulative frequency of public TCR beta family members discriminated carriers of CMV infection plus the relevant HLA type in this cohort and an independent 352-donor cohort. The ex vivo response was dominated by HLA-C-restricted CMV-specific TCR beta clonotypes, which also provided the single most frequent clonotype in two of eight donors.

The sample's treatment or condition label, decoded: in vitro stimulation with specific CMV peptide epitopes to enrich CMV-specific T cells. V is pared back by 5 bases and J by 6 bases, with 13 bases lying between the germline termini. As encoded in the germline V gene (reference sequence), CDR1 is SEHNR while CDR2 is FQNEAQ. The CDR3 spans 14 residues, from the cysteine through the phenylalanine. Just the 42-base CDR3 DNA is kept, in frame starting at base 1. Sequenced here: CD8+ T cells from cultured PBMCs, sampled from culture after CMV antigen stimulation. Recombination linked TRBV7-9 to TRBJ1-4; 5 matching bases give a weak D call of TRBD1. The receptor was isolated from a human donor in good health (CMV status not recorded). Some clones in this sample may be carry-over from other donors' samples. The DNA is TGTGCCAGCAGCCATACCGGGGCGGATGAAAAACTGTTTTTT. This yields the protein CASSHTGADEKLFF.